Listed below are T cell receptor beta chains from one sample, sequenced in a study of blood T cell repertoires in COVID-19. Using immunoSEQ multiplex PCR, the repertoire was profiled, and TCRdb retains in-frame clones only, with some absent. Among roughly 56,000 clones listed, about 91% were seen once. The sequenced sample consisted of peripheral blood. These TCRs come from a man in his fifties or sixties with active COVID-19. CDR3s include the opening cysteine and the closing phenylalanine or tryptophan. The D gene is left open where the match is weak.

d_gene | j_gene | v_gene | CDR3aa | CDR3nt
TRBD2 | TRBJ2-1 | TRBV7-9 | CASSLTAGEYNEQFF | TGTGCCAGCAGTCTTACAGCGGGGGAGTACAATGAGCAGTTCTTC
NA | TRBJ2-5 | TRBV11-3 | CASSSRGLGETQYF | TGTGCCAGCAGCTCCAGGGGCTTAGGGGAGACCCAGTACTTC
TRBD1 | TRBJ2-1 | TRBV5-4 | CASSPDRGLTDEQFF | TGTGCCAGCAGCCCCGACAGGGGACTTACGGATGAGCAGTTCTTC
NA | TRBJ1-4 | TRBV11-1 | CASSKGHKDGEKLFF | TGTGCCAGCAGCAAAGGACATAAGGACGGTGAAAAACTGTTTTTT
TRBD2 | TRBJ2-7 | TRBV2 | CASRRLAGLGEQYF | TGTGCCAGCAGAAGACTAGCGGGGCTCGGCGAGCAGTACTTC
TRBD2 | TRBJ2-4 | TRBV28 | CASHPRGRNIQYF | TGTGCCAGCCACCCGCGGGGGAGGAACATTCAGTACTTC
NA | TRBJ1-4 | TRBV7-2 | CASSSKGGGEKLFF | TGTGCCAGCAGCTCTAAGGGGGGGGGTGAAAAACTGTTTTTT
TRBD2 | TRBJ2-7 | TRBV4-1 | CASSRTSGAYEQYF | TGCGCCAGCAGCCGAACTAGCGGGGCCTACGAGCAGTACTTC
NA | TRBJ2-1 | TRBV12-2 | CAGGSWRRQKREVPRDEQFF | TGTGCGGGTGGGAGTTGGAGGCGCCAAAAGCGGGAGGTTCCCAGGGATGAGCAGTTCTTC
NA | TRBJ1-5 | TRBV9 | CASSVGGAWTQPQHF | TGTGCCAGCAGCGTAGGGGGCGCTTGGACTCAGCCCCAGCATTTT
NA | TRBJ1-1 | TRBV4-1 | CASSQDTGFQNTEAFF | TGCGCCAGCAGCCAAGACACCGGTTTTCAGAACACTGAAGCTTTCTTT
TRBD2 | TRBJ2-3 | TRBV5-1 | CASSLGAGGTDTQYF | TGCGCCAGCAGCTTGGGTGCGGGGGGAACAGATACGCAGTATTTT
TRBD1 | TRBJ1-1 | TRBV18 | CASSPISTGGTTEAFF | TGTGCCAGCTCACCAATCTCGACAGGGGGTACGACTGAAGCTTTCTTT
NA | TRBJ2-7 | TRBV5-5 | CASSLDTGTYF | TGTGCCAGCAGCTTGGATACAGGGACGTACTTC
NA | TRBJ2-7 | TRBV5-5 | CASSTGVFTPYEQYF | TGTGCCAGCAGTACGGGGGTGTTTACCCCCTACGAGCAGTACTTC
NA | TRBJ1-1 | TRBV28 | CASSNTGSVTEAFF | TGTGCCAGCAGCAATACAGGGTCGGTCACTGAAGCTTTCTTT
NA | TRBJ1-5 | TRBV9 | CASSVATGLNQPQHF | TGTGCCAGCAGCGTAGCGACAGGTCTAAATCAGCCCCAGCATTTT
NA | TRBJ1-5 | TRBV2 | CASSAQGVGQPQHF | TGTGCCAGCAGTGCACAAGGGGTGGGTCAGCCCCAGCATTTT
TRBD1 | TRBJ1-5 | TRBV6-4 | CASSDGQEYSNQPQHF | TGTGCCAGCAGTGACGGACAGGAATATAGCAATCAGCCCCAGCATTTT
NA | TRBJ2-5 | TRBV6-6 | CASSTSKGDQYF | TGTGCCAGCAGCACCTCTAAAGGGGACCAGTACTTC
TRBD1 | TRBJ2-1 | TRBV9 | CASSVDRGYEQFF | TGTGCCAGCAGCGTAGACAGGGGATATGAGCAGTTCTTC
TRBD2 | TRBJ2-1 | TRBV7-9 | CASRMSGTGDEQFF | TGTGCCAGCAGGATGAGCGGGACGGGCGATGAGCAGTTCTTC
NA | TRBJ1-2 | TRBV5-4 | CASSPGGGDFYGYTF | TGTGCCAGCAGCCCCGGGGGGGGAGATTTCTATGGCTACACCTTC
TRBD2 | TRBJ2-2 | TRBV6-2/TRBV6-3 | CASSYSRSRLAARLVAGELFF | TGTGCCAGCAGTTACTCGAGGTCTCGACTAGCGGCGAGATTGGTAGCCGGGGAGCTGTTTTTT
TRBD1 | TRBJ1-5 | TRBV2 | CASSSGTGSARQPQHF | TGTGCCAGCAGTTCCGGGACAGGGTCGGCACGTCAGCCCCAGCATTTT
TRBD2 | TRBJ2-1 | TRBV27 | CASSLRTSDREQFF | TGTGCCAGCAGTCTAAGGACTAGCGATCGGGAGCAGTTCTTC
TRBD2 | TRBJ2-7 | TRBV9 | CASSGSSGPLGEQYF | TGTGCCAGCAGCGGCAGTAGCGGGCCCCTCGGGGAGCAGTACTTC
NA | TRBJ1-6 | TRBV6-6 | CASSPGTGRDSPLHF | TGTGCCAGCAGCCCTGGAACAGGGAGGGATTCACCCCTCCACTTT
NA | TRBJ2-7 | TRBV28 | CASTSGGQPYEQYF | TGTGCCAGCACGAGCGGAGGACAGCCCTACGAGCAGTACTTC
TRBD1 | TRBJ1-5 | TRBV18 | CASSPTGGDQPQHF | TGTGCCAGCTCACCCACAGGGGGCGATCAGCCCCAGCATTTT
NA | TRBJ1-5 | TRBV29-1 | CSVAYSGQPQHF | TGCAGCGTTGCCTATAGCGGTCAGCCCCAGCATTTT